These 25 T cell receptor beta chains were all obtained from the same sample, sequenced in a study of blood T cell repertoires in COVID-19. Here immunoSEQ multiplex PCR was the method, and the copy in TCRdb shows in-frame clones only, minus some. The sample lists 150,000 to 200,000 clones; roughly nine tenths were seen once. The sequencing sample was made of peripheral blood. The source is a woman in her fifties or sixties with COVID-19, enrolled during active disease.

The V and J genes are TRBV5-4 and TRBJ2-1, with TRBD1 matching over 7 bases. The CDR3 length is 12 residues. The V segment lost 2 bases and the J segment 8 bases; nucleotides outside the gene matches: 1. CDR1 is SGHNT and CDR2 is YYREEE in the germline V gene (reference sequence). The CDR3 sequence is CASSLGGYEQFF. CDR3 sequence (DNA): TGTGCCAGCAGCTTAGGGGGCTATGAGCAGTTCTTC.

The rearrangement joins TRBV30 to TRBJ2-7; TRBD1 matches at 9 bases. The CDR3 has 13 amino acids. Germline assignment: CDR1 GTSNPN and CDR2 SVGIG (reference sequence). V dropped 4 bases and J dropped 5; count of bases not matched to a gene: 6. The CDR3 DNA sequence: TGTGCCTGGATCCGGGACAGGGTCAACGAGCAGTACTTC. Amino acids: CAWIRDRVNEQYF. Using reference TRBV30 and TRBJ2-7 for the parts outside the CDR3, the full variable domain is SQTIHQWPATLVQPVGSPLSLECTVEGTSNPNLYWYRQAAGRGLQLLFYSVGIGQISSEVPQNLSASRPQDRQFILSSKKLLLSDSGFYLCAWIRDRVNEQYFGPGTRLTVT.

V gene TRBV9 combines with J gene TRBJ2-7; the match to TRBD2 covers 9 bases. With V trimmed by 0 bases and J by 3 bases, 7 bases remained unmatched. The CDR3 runs 16 residues. Germline V lookup: CDR1 SGDLS, CDR2 YYNGEE. The CDR3 region is CASSVGVLAGVYEQYF. CDR3 DNA: TGTGCCAGCAGCGTAGGTGTCTTAGCGGGAGTCTACGAGCAGTACTTC.

This clone was seen more than once but under ten times. The chain carries TRBV29-1 and TRBJ1-1; 7 bases match TRBD1. V gave up 7 bases and J gave up 4 bases; unmatched junction bases: 6. The CDR3 contains 12 residues. CDR1 is SQVTM and CDR2 is ANQGSEA in the germline V gene. The CDR3 here is CSASTGFTEAFF. The CDR3 DNA reads TGCAGCGCATCGACAGGGTTCACTGAAGCTTTCTTT.

The chain has TRBV18 and TRBJ1-4; no firm D call. Trimming left V 4 bases short and J 8 bases short, with 14 bases between. Germline values: CDR1 KGHSH, CDR2 LQKENI. The CDR3 has 14 residues. The CDR3, as DNA: TGTGCCAGCTCACTTTCCGGGATCACAGAAAAACTGTTTTTT. Translation gives CASSLSGITEKLFF. Based on the CDR3 plus reference TRBV18 and TRBJ1-4, the full variable domain is NAGVMQNPRHLVRRRGQEARLRCSPMKGHSHVYWYRQLPEEGLKFMVYLQKENIIDESGMPKERFSAEFPKEGPSILRIQQVVRGDSAAYFCASSLSGITEKLFFGSGTQLSVL.

This clone was detected only a few times. The chain couples TRBV19 to TRBJ1-2, with 10 bases fitting TRBD1. V lost 5 bases and J lost 11; bases outside the gene matches: 8. CDR3 size: 13 residues. CDR1 LNHDA and CDR2 SQIVND come from the germline V gene (reference sequence). The DNA of the CDR3 is TGTGCCAGTAGTCCTCTGGGACAGGGGTTATACACCTTC. Translated, it gives CASSPLGQGLYTF.

This chain links TRBV28 with TRBJ1-2, with D possibly TRBD1 on 5 matching bases. V lost 2 bases to trimming and J lost 0 bases, with 10 bases between them. CDR3 length: 15 residues. The germline V gene encodes CDR1 MDHEN and CDR2 SYDVKM. CDR3 nucleotide sequence: TGTGCCAGCAGTTTAACAGGTGGAGCTAACTATGGCTACACCTTC. Amino acids: CASSLTGGANYGYTF.

DNA of the CDR3: TGTGCCTGGAGTGGGGACAGATTCTCTGGAAACACCATATATTTT. Protein product: CAWSGDRFSGNTIYF. V usage is TRBV30 and J usage is TRBJ1-3, with 7 positions matching TRBD1. The germline V gene has CDR1 GTSNPN and CDR2 SVGIG (reference sequence). V trimming: 1 base; J trimming: 0 bases; junction bases outside the gene matches: 3. The CDR3 is 15 residues long.

The V gene is TRBV11-2, the J gene TRBJ2-7, with TRBD1 matching over 10 bases. Trimming took 4 bases from V and 5 from J; bases not matched to a gene: 5. Germline V gives CDR1 SGHAT, CDR2 FQNNGV. The CDR3 runs 14 residues. Written as DNA, the CDR3 is TGTGCCAGCAGCTCGACAGGGGGCTCGGACGAGCAGTACTTC. Translated, it gives CASSSTGGSDEQYF.

The chain carries TRBV30 and TRBJ2-7, with 8 nucleotides matching TRBD1. The trim removed 5 bases at V and 1 base at J, leaving 10 bases unmatched. Looked up from germline, CDR1 is GTSNPN and CDR2 is SVGIG (reference sequence). The CDR3 has 15 amino acids. CDR3 coding DNA: TGTGCCTGGTGGACCCCCGGGACAGGATCCTACGAGCAGTACTTC. It codes for CAWWTPGTGSYEQYF.

The chain employs TRBV6-5 and TRBJ1-2; D is perhaps TRBD1 (5 bases). V was pared by 2 bases and J by 7 bases, with 11 bases between. Germline lookup yields CDR1 MNHEY and CDR2 SVGAGI. This CDR3 contains 13 residues. This CDR3 is CASSYGRQLGYTF. CDR3 sequence (DNA): TGTGCCAGCAGTTACGGGCGACAGCTTGGCTACACCTTC.

This rearrangement joins TRBV15 to TRBJ2-1; D is unresolved. CDR3 length equals 14 residues. Between the trimmed V and J ends, which lost 2 bases and 4 bases, there was a span of 9 bases. Germline V CDR1 and CDR2: LNHNV, YYDKDF (reference sequence). The CDR3 nucleotides read TGTGCCACCAGCAGAATAGCTGGTTACAATGAGCAGTTCTTC. This encodes CATSRIAGYNEQFF.

This clone occurred a few times. V usage is TRBV29-1 and J usage is TRBJ2-1, with TRBD2 identical over 10 bases. V lost 2 bases, J lost 0 bases, and 7 bases stayed unmatched. The CDR3 length is 17 residues. CDR1 is SQVTM, CDR2 ANQGSEA, per germline. Here the CDR3 reads CSVERTSGGSSYNEQFF. In DNA, the CDR3 is TGCAGCGTTGAAAGGACTAGCGGCGGAAGCTCCTACAATGAGCAGTTCTTC.

This clone was seen a handful of times. The chain has TRBV18 and TRBJ1-2, with 8 bases fitting TRBD1. CDR3 length: 16 amino acids. Germline CDR1 reads KGHSH; CDR2 reads LQKENI. V trimming: 3 bases; J trimming: 11 bases; junction bases outside the gene matches: 17. The chain's CDR3 is CASSPGAGTGVVRYTF. The DNA for the CDR3 is TGTGCCAGCTCACCTGGTGCCGGGACAGGAGTTGTGAGATACACCTTC.

V and J are TRBV7-2 and TRBJ2-7; D not certain. The V end lost 2 bases, the J end lost 0 bases, and 5 bases lay between the germline ends. CDR1 and CDR2 (germline): SGHTA, FQGNSA. The CDR3 runs 13 residues. The CDR3 region has the DNA TGTGCCAGCAGCTTAAAGAGCTCCTACGAGCAGTACTTC. This gives the protein CASSLKSSYEQYF. Together with reference TRBV7-2 and TRBJ2-7, the CDR3 gives the full variable domain: GAGVSQSPSNKVTEKGKDVELRCDPISGHTALYWYRQSLGQGLEFLIYFQGNSAPDKSGLPSDRFSAERTGGSVSTLTIQRTQQEDSAVYLCASSLKSSYEQYFGPGTRLTVT.

The CDR3 sequence is CAISDTTLNTGELFF. CDR3 sequence (DNA): TGTGCCATCAGTGACACAACCCTGAACACCGGGGAGCTGTTTTTT. This rearrangement joins TRBV10-3 to TRBJ2-2; D uncertain. The germline gives CDR1 ENHRY, CDR2 SYGVKD. This CDR3 spans 15 amino acids. The germline V and J ends were trimmed by 3 bases and 1 base, with 9 bases remaining between them.

Concerning this clone itself: This CDR3 is also generated by other DNA sequences in the sample. The rearrangement links TRBV9 to TRBJ2-1; TRBD2 matches 9 bases. Trimming took 0 bases from V and 4 from J; bases not matched to a gene: 5. CDR3 length: 16 amino acids. Germline-derived CDR1 and CDR2 are SGDLS and YYNGEE. CDR3 DNA sequence: TGTGCCAGCAGCGTAGCCCTAGCGGGGCGTTACAATGAGCAGTTCTTC. Translation gives CASSVALAGRYNEQFF.

The rearrangement links TRBV2 to TRBJ1-2; 8 positions match TRBD1. This CDR3 spans 13 amino acids. In germline, CDR1 is SNHLY, CDR2 FYNNEI. V was clipped by 6 bases and J by 2 bases; unmatched bases: 2. DNA of the CDR3: TGTGCCAGCAGGACAGGGGAAAACTATGGCTACACCTTC. This codes for CASRTGENYGYTF.

The genes are TRBV5-1 and TRBJ2-3, with D perhaps matching TRBD2 (6 bases). Germline V gene sequence: CDR1 SGHRS, CDR2 YFSETQ. The CDR3 loop spans 17 amino acids. V was trimmed by 0 bases and J by 1 base, leaving 15 bases between them. CDR3 loop: CASSLGLRGRGTDTQYF. In nucleotides, the CDR3 is TGCGCCAGCAGCTTGGGTCTGCGGGGACGTGGCACAGATACGCAGTATTTT.

The CDR3 DNA sequence: TGTGCCAGCAGCTCCCGGGACAGCCCCTACGAGCAGTACTTC. Translation gives CASSSRDSPYEQYF. The rearrangement links TRBV7-2 to TRBJ2-7; 7 nucleotides align to TRBD1. Germline CDR1 SGHTA, CDR2 FQGNSA. J was trimmed by 2 bases and V by 4 bases; bases with no gene match: 5. The CDR3 length is 14 residues. Supplemented by reference TRBV7-2 and TRBJ2-7, the full variable domain reads GAGVSQSPSNKVTEKGKDVELRCDPISGHTALYWYRQSLGQGLEFLIYFQGNSAPDKSGLPSDRFSAERTGGSVSTLTIQRTQQEDSAVYLCASSSRDSPYEQYFGPGTRLTVT.

The CDR3 loop is CASSSSRGNTIYF. In DNA form, the CDR3 reads TGCGCCAGCAGCTCCTCACGGGGAAACACCATATATTTT. This chain connects TRBV4-3 to TRBJ1-3; D gene ambiguous. This CDR3 has 13 amino acids. V was trimmed by 5 bases and J by 4 bases, leaving 9 bases between them. Germline V gene lookup returns CDR1 LGHNA and CDR2 YSLEER.

This chain uses TRBV11-1 with TRBJ2-7; D perhaps matches TRBD1 (6 bases). Per germline, CDR1 SGHAT and CDR2 FQDESV (reference sequence). The CDR3 is made up of 16 amino acids. Trimming cost V 1 base and J 0 bases, with 13 bases left between them. The CDR3 bases are TGTGCCAGCAGCTTAGATGGGGGCGACAGCTCCTACGAGCAGTACTTC. Translation gives CASSLDGGDSSYEQYF.

This sequence joins TRBV11-3 and TRBJ2-6; D is perhaps TRBD2 (7 bases). The V end was cut by 3 bases, the J end by 4 bases, with 10 bases between. Germline V lookup: CDR1 SGHNT, CDR2 YENEEA. The CDR3 is 15 residues long. This chain's CDR3 is CASSFRGAGANVLTF. In nucleotides, the CDR3 is TGTGCCAGCAGCTTTCGGGGGGCCGGGGCCAACGTCCTGACTTTC.

This sequence joins TRBV6-5 and TRBJ1-2; TRBD1 might be the D (6 bases). There are 16 residues in the CDR3. The germline gives CDR1 MNHEY, CDR2 SVGAGI. Trimming shortened V by 2 bases and J by 0 bases, and 13 bases separated the two germline ends. The CDR3 sequence is CASSYVATGSNYGYTF. The CDR3 nucleotides read TGTGCCAGCAGTTACGTCGCGACAGGCTCTAACTATGGCTACACCTTC.

This clone has just a few counts. The chain links TRBV10-2 to TRBJ1-5; 7 bases map to TRBD1. This CDR3 spans 15 amino acids. Per the germline V gene, CDR1 is WSHSY and CDR2 is SAAADI. The V gene end was trimmed by 2 bases and the J gene end by 5 bases; junction bases not matched to a gene: 6. The DNA of the CDR3 is TGCGCCAGCAGTGAGGCGGACAGGTACCATCAGCCCCAGCATTTT. It encodes CASSEADRYHQPQHF.